The clone carrying this TCR beta chain showed up just a few times. Its antigen is still unknown. V was cut by 8 bases and J by 3 bases, with 12 bases left in between. Germline CDR1 MDHEN, CDR2 SYDVKM. The CDR3 runs to 13 residues. The data originate from a study of tumor-infiltrating lymphocytes in primary liver carcinoma. On the study more broadly: Each of the growths was stage T1-T3 N0M0, extending roughly 4.2 to 11 cm across. Study-wide results and limits: Blood trailed tumors significantly in top-250-clone fraction (p = 0.039).

It was unsorted whole blood that yielded blood RNA, and germline DNA was also extracted. No treatment had been given to the patients, who were chronically infected with HBV. Prior to surgery, approximately 4 milliliters of peripheral blood were drawn. The researchers produced TCR beta cDNA from around 0.5 ug total RNA with a constant-region primer. What produced the TCR beta libraries was three nested multiplex PCR rounds using slightly modified ARM-PCR. Running 9 to 10 cycles apiece, the first two PCR rounds relied on TRBV1-TRBV30 forward primers together with a C-beta reverse primer. TCRdb reanalysed the multiplex PCR reads using MiXCR and keeps one entry per CDR3 protein. Among 310,000 or so distinct CDR3 sequences listed, 50% to 75% were seen once.

The clonotype originates from a woman aged 25 to 45 with primary liver carcinoma and hepatitis B virus infection. This rearrangement joins TRBV28 to TRBJ2-3, with D perhaps matching TRBD2 (6 bases). The sequenced sample consisted of peripheral blood. The CDR3 bases are TGTGCCAGCGGAGTAGCGGCGACAGATACGCAGTATTTT. This gives the protein CASGVAATDTQYF.